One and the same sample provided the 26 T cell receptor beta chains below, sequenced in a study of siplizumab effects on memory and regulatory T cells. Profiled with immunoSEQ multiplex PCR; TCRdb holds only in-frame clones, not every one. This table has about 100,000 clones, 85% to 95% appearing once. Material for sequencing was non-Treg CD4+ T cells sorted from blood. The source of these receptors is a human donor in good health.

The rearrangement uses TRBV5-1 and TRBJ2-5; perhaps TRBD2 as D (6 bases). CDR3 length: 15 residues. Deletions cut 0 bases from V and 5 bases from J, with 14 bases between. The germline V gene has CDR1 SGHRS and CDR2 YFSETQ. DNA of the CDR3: TGCGCCAGCAGCTTGGTGACTAGGGATATGGAGACCCAGTACTTC. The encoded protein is CASSLVTRDMETQYF.

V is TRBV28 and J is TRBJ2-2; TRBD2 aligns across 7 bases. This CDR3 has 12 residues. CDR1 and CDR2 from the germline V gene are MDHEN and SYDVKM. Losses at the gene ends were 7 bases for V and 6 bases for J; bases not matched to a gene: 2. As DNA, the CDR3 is TGTGCCAGCACCAGCGGGGCCGGGGAGCTGTTTTTT. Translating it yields CASTSGAGELFF. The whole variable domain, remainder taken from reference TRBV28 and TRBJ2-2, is DVKVTQSSRYLVKRTGEKVFLECVQDMDHENMFWYRQDPGLGLRLIYFSYDVKMKEKGDIPEGYSVSREKKERFSLILESASTNQTSMYLCASTSGAGELFFGEGSRLTVL.

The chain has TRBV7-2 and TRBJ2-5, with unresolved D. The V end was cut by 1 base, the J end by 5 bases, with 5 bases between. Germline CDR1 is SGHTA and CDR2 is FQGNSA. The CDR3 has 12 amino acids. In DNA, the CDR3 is TGTGCCAGCAGCTTAGTCAGGGAGACCCAGTACTTC. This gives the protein CASSLVRETQYF. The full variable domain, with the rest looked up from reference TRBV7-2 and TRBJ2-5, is GAGVSQSPSNKVTEKGKDVELRCDPISGHTALYWYRQSLGQGLEFLIYFQGNSAPDKSGLPSDRFSAERTGGSVSTLTIQRTQQEDSAVYLCASSLVRETQYFGPGTRLLVL.

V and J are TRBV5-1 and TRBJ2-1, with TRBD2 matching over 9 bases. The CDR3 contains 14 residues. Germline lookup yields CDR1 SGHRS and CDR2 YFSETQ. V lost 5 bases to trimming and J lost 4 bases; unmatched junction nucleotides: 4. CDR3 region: CASRRLAEYNEQFF. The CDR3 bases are TGCGCCAGCAGACGACTAGCGGAATACAATGAGCAGTTCTTC.

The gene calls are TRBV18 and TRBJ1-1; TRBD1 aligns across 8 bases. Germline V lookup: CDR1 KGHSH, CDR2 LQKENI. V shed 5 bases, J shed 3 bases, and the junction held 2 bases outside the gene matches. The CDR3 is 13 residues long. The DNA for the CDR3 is TGTGCCAGCTCATCGACAGGGGACACTGAAGCTTTCTTT. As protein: CASSSTGDTEAFF. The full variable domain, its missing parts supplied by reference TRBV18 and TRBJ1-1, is NAGVMQNPRHLVRRRGQEARLRCSPMKGHSHVYWYRQLPEEGLKFMVYLQKENIIDESGMPKERFSAEFPKEGPSILRIQQVVRGDSAAYFCASSSTGDTEAFFGQGTRLTVV.

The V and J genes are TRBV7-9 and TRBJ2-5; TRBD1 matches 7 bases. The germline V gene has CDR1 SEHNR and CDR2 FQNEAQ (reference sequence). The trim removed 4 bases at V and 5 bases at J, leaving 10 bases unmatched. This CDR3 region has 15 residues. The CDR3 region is CASSYNEGAWETQYF. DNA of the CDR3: TGTGCCAGCAGCTACAACGAGGGGGCATGGGAGACCCAGTACTTC.

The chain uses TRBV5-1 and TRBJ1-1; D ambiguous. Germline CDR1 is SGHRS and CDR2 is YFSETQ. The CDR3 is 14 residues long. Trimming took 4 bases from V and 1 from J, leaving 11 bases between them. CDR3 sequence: CASSVMGGNTEAFF. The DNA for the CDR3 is TGCGCCAGCAGCGTGATGGGTGGGAACACTGAAGCTTTCTTT.

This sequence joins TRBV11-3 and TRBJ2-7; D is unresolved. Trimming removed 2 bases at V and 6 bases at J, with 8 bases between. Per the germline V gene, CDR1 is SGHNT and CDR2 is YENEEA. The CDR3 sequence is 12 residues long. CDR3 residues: CASSLSFGEQYF. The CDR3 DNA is TGTGCCAGCAGCTTAAGTTTCGGCGAGCAGTACTTC. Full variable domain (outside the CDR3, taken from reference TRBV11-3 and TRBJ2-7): EAGVVQSPRYKIIEKKQPVAFWCNPISGHNTLYWYLQNLGQGPELLIRYENEEAVDDSQLPKDRFSAERLKGVDSTLKIQPAELGDSAVYLCASSLSFGEQYFGPGTRLTVT.

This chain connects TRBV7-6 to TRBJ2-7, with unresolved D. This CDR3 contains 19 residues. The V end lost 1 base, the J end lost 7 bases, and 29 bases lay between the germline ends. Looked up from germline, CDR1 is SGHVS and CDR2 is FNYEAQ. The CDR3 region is CASSLVGPLRNTPGGEQYF. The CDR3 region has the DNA TGTGCCAGCAGCTTAGTCGGCCCCCTACGAAACACGCCAGGCGGAGAGCAGTACTTC.

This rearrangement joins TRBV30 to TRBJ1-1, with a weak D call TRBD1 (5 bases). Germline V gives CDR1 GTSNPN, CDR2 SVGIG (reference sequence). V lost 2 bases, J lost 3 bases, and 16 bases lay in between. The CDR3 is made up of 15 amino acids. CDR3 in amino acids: CAWSLKDIKYTEAFF. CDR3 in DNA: TGTGCCTGGAGTCTAAAGGACATAAAGTACACTGAAGCTTTCTTT.

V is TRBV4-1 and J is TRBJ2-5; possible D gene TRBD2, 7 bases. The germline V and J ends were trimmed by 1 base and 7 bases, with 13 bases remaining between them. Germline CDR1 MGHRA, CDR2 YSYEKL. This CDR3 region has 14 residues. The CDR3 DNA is TGCGCCAGCAGCCAAGTGGGGGGGCCGGGGACCCAGTACTTC. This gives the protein CASSQVGGPGTQYF.

The CDR3 is CASSVFVGEKLFF. The CDR3 nucleotides read TGTGCCAGCAGCGTGTTTGTCGGGGAAAAACTGTTTTTT. The V and J genes are TRBV5-4 and TRBJ1-4; D not resolved. The V end lost 4 bases, the J end lost 8 bases, and 12 bases lay between the germline ends. The CDR3 length is 13 residues. CDR1 is SGHNT and CDR2 is YYREEE in the germline V gene (reference sequence).

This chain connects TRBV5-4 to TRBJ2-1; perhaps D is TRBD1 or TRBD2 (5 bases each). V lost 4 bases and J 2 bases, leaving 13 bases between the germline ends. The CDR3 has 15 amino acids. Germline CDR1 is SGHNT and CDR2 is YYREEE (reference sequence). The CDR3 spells CASSRDGGPYNEQFF. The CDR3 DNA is TGTGCCAGCAGCAGGGACGGTGGTCCCTACAATGAGCAGTTCTTC.

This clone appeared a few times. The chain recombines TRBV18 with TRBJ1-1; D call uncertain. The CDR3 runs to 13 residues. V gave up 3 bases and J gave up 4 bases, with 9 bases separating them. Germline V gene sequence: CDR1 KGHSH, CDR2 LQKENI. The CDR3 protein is CASSPKMSTEAFF. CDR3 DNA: TGTGCCAGCTCACCGAAAATGAGCACTGAAGCTTTCTTT.

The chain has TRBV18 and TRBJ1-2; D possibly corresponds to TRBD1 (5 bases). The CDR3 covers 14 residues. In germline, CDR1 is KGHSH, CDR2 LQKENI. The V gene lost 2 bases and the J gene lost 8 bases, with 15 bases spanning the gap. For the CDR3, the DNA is TGTGCCAGCTCACCAGAGGTATCAGGGTTAGGCTACACCTTC. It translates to CASSPEVSGLGYTF.

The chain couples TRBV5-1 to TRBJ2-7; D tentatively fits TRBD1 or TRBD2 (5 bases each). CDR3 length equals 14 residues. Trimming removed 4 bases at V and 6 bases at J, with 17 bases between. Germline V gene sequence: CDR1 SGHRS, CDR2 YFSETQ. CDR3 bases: TGCGCCAGCAGCCCGATGGGACCCCTTGGCGAGCAGTACTTC. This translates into CASSPMGPLGEQYF.

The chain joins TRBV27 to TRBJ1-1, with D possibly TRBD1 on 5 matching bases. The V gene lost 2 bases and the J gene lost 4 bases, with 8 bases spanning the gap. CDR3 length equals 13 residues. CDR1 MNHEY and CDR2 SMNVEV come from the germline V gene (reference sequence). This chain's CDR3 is CASSLPGTTEAFF. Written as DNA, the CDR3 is TGTGCCAGCAGTTTACCCGGGACCACTGAAGCTTTCTTT.

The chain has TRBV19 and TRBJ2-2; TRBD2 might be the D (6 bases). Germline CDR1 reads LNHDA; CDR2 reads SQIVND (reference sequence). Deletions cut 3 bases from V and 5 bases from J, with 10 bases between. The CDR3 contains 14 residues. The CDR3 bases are TGTGCCAGTAGTATCGCCGCGGGAACCGGGGAGCTGTTTTTT. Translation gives CASSIAAGTGELFF.

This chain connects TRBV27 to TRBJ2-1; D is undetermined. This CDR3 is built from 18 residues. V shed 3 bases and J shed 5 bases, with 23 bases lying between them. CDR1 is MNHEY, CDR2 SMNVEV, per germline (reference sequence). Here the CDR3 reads CASSFRPPGRTSNNEQFF. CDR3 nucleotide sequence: TGTGCCAGCAGTTTCCGACCCCCGGGCCGGACCAGCAACAATGAGCAGTTCTTC.

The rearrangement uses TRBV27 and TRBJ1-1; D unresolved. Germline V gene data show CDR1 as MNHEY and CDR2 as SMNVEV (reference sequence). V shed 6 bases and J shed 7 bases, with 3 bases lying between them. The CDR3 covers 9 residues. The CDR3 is CASSFEAFF. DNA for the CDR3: TGTGCCAGCAGCTTTGAAGCTTTCTTT.

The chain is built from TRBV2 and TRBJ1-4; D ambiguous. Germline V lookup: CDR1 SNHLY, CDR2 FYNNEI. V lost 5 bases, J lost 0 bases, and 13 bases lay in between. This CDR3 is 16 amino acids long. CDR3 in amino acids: CASSPTYTATNEKLFF. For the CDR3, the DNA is TGTGCCAGCAGTCCAACATACACTGCAACTAATGAAAAACTGTTTTTT.

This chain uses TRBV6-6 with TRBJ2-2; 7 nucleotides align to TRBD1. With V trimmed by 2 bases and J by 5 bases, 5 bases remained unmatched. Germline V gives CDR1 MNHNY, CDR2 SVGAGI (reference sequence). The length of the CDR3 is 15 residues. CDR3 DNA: TGTGCCAGCAGTTACGACAGGGTCAGAACCGGGGAGCTGTTTTTT. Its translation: CASSYDRVRTGELFF.

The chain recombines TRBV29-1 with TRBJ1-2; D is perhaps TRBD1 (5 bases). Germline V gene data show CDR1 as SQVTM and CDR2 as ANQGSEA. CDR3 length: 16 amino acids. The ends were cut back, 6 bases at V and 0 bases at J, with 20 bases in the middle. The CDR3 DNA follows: TGCAGCGTCCTAGATACACATCTGGGGGCTAACTATGGCTACACCTTC. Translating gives CSVLDTHLGANYGYTF.

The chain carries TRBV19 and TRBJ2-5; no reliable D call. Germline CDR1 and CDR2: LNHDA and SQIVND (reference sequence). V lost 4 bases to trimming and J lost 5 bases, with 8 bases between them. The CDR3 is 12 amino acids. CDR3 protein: CASSNGWETQYF. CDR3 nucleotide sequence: TGTGCCAGTAGTAATGGGTGGGAGACCCAGTACTTC.

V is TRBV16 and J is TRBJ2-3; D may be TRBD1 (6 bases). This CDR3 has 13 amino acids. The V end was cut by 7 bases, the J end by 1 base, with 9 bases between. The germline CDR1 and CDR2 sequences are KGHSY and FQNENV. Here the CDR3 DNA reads TGTGCCAGCACGGACAGCCGCACAGATACGCAGTATTTT. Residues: CASTDSRTDTQYF. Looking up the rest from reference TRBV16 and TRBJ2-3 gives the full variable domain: GEEVAQTPKHLVRGEGQKAKLYCAPIKGHSYVFWYQQVLKNEFKFLISFQNENVFDETGMPKERFSAKCLPNSPCSLEIQATKLEDSAVYFCASTDSRTDTQYFGPGTRLTVL.

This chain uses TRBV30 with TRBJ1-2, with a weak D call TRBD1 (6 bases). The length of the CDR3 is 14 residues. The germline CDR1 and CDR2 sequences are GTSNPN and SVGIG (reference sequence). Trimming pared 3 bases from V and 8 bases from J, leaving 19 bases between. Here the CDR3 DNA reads TGTGCCTGGAGGGCTTTTGGGGGGGCGCCGGGCTACACCTTC. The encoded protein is CAWRAFGGAPGYTF.